This T cell receptor (beta chain) was identified in a study of OX40 agonist ivuxolimab in advanced cancers. Study information: While on treatment, patients had intravenous ivuxolimab at 0.01 to 10 mg/kg every 2 weeks. The study reported partial responses in three patients: one hepatocellular carcinoma, two cutaneous melanoma.

The CDR3 sequence is 14 residues long. Germline V gene sequence: CDR1 MNHEY, CDR2 SMNVEV (reference sequence). V shed 5 bases and J 9 bases; nucleotides not matched to a gene: 9. Note on this clone: The antigen is not known.

Overall study findings and caveats: The average count of expanded clones was higher among CD8+ T cells than among CD4+.

Assay used: immunoSEQ multiplex PCR; TCRdb lists only in-frame clones, some missing. Of 65,000 to 70,000 clones listed, roughly four fifths were seen once; the top ten hold 0.4% to 0.45%. V usage is TRBV27 and J usage is TRBJ1-4; 7 bases match TRBD1. Sequences were derived from CD4+ or CD8+ T cells sorted from blood, sampled in a trial of the OX40 agonist ivuxolimab. This TCR was recovered from an adult with an advanced solid tumor such as melanoma, head and neck, liver or kidney cancer. This CDR3 reads CASSTAGGMQKLFF. CDR3 nucleotides: TGTGCCAGCAGTACCGCAGGGGGTATGCAAAAACTGTTTTTT.